This record looks at one T cell receptor beta chain sequence and its context. The antigen this receptor binds is unknown. Within one base of it there is no much larger clone, and no base qualities were kept. The donors were included in the validation cohort of roughly 130 subjects, a group kept apart from the roughly 730-subject first cohort. For this chain, trimming is 5 bases at the V end and 0 bases at the J end, and the number of junction bases without a gene match is 12. Inclusive of the bounding cysteine and phenylalanine, the CDR3 is 18 residues long. The only DNA kept is the CDR3, 54 bases in frame from the first base. Per the germline V gene (reference sequence), MNHEY is the CDR1 and SMNVEV is the CDR2. Library preparation used the immunoSEQ multiplex PCR assay. As for how the authors treated the data: A statistical classification framework was developed to diagnose cytomegalovirus status using the catalog of TCR beta chain sequences. Here the immuneACCESS table is served through TCRdb, limited to in-frame sequences with V and J called. Missing clones are a known gap in these copies; in checked studies unresolved V genes cover under half, and the rest lacks a known reason. The V and J calls and clone size come from that table; D and trimming were worked out from the DNA. The sample includes tens of thousands of clones, with approximately 96% observed a single time. The biggest ten clones account for around 2.5% of the sample.

This sample was included in a study of cytomegalovirus exposure and HLA in healthy donors (dated by TCRdb to about 2017). Study-wide context: According to a later analysis, one platform produced both the roughly 110 validation repertoires and the roughly 650 repertoires of the first cohort. The study aimed to test whether signatures of past pathogen exposure could be identified by cataloging public T cell receptors. Along with the approximately 700-subject first cohort, a separate validation cohort of about 110 different subjects was used. To predict cytomegalovirus infection status, the study combined high-throughput TCR immunosequencing, statistical association of individual TCRs with disease status, and machine learning. Broader findings and caveats from the paper: The authors suggested that the approach could potentially be generalized to other disease states and immunological phenotypes. In the study, some 160 TCR beta chains were listed as associated with cytomegalovirus. The classifier was reported to diagnose cytomegalovirus status with high specificity and sensitivity in both the original and validation cohorts. Across donors, most TCR sequences were observed very rarely, whereas some public TCRs were present in many individuals. Subsequent analysis determined that TCRs grouped into clusters in the first cohort also showed a tendency toward co-occurrence across the 120 or so validation repertoires, and 85% to 95% of cluster scores exceeded 0. A later analysis lacked HLA typing for the validation cohort, so it scored co-occurrence in that cohort across all 110 or so repertoires. Three of the identified cytomegalovirus-associated TCR beta chains were confirmed in vitro to be specific for cytomegalovirus antigens.

Sequencing used PBMCs. The source is a man aged 18 to 30 in good health and CMV-seronegative. This chain joins TRBV27 to TRBJ1-5, with TRBD1 matching 8 junction bases. The CDR3 sequence is CASSQTGVKTDSNQPQHF. The DNA sequence reads TGTGCCAGCAGTCAGACAGGGGTCAAGACCGATAGCAATCAGCCCCAGCATTTT.